This T cell receptor beta chain was profiled in a study of cytomegalovirus exposure and HLA in healthy donors. Whole-study context: Tens of millions of unique TCR sequences came from HLA-typed donors in an early release. Study conclusions and caveats: Serostatus for CMV was the only available immune exposure information. Later, TCR association rates were found to vary by HLA locus, highest for DRB1 and lowest for HLA-C.

The germline CDR1 and CDR2 sequences are SGHRS and YFSETQ. The V segment lost 1 base and the J segment 2 bases; nucleotides outside the gene matches: 3. The CDR3 is 15 residues long. Remarks on this clone: The antigen is undetermined.

PCR employed 60 Vbeta and 13 Jbeta primers. Here immunoSEQ multiplex PCR was the method, and the copy in TCRdb shows in-frame clones only, minus some. The listing contains under 40,000 clones. This chain links TRBV5-1 with TRBJ1-1, with 9 bases that match TRBD1. The receptor was isolated from a female donor in good health and CMV-seronegative. The sample was PBMCs. The chain's CDR3 is CASSLLGQGNTEAFF. CDR3 coding DNA: TGCGCCAGCAGCTTGTTGGGACAGGGAAACACTGAAGCTTTCTTT.